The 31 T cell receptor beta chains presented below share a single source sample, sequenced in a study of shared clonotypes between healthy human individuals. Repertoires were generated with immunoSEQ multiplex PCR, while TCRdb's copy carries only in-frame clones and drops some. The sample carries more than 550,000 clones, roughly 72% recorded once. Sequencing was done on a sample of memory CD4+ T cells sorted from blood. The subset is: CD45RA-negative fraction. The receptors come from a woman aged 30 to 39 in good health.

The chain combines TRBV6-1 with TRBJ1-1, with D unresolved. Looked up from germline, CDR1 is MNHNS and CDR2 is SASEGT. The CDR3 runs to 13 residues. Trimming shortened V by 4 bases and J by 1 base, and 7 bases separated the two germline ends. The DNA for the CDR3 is TGTGCCAGCAGTGTAGAAGGGAACACTGAAGCTTTCTTT. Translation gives CASSVEGNTEAFF.

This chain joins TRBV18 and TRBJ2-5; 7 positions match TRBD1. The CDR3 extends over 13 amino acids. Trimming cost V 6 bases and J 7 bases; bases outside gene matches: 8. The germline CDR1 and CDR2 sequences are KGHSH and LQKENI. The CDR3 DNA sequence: TGTGCCAGCTCGAGACAGGGATTGAGGACCCAGTACTTC. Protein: CASSRQGLRTQYF.

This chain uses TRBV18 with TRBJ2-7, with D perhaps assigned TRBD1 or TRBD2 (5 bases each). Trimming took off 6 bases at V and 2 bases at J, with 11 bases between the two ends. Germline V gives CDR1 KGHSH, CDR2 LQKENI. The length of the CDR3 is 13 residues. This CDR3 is CASSRDVTYEQYF. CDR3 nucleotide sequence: TGTGCCAGCTCCCGGGACGTAACCTACGAGCAGTACTTC.

CDR3 sequence (DNA): TGCGCCAGCAGCTTGGTTGTCTCCAGGAACACCGGGGAGCTGTTTTTT. This sequence encodes CASSLVVSRNTGELFF. The J gene is TRBJ2-2, the V gene TRBV5-1; D not resolved. The CDR3 runs 16 residues. Germline CDR1 reads SGHRS; CDR2 reads YFSETQ. Trimming left V 0 bases short and J 1 base short, with 10 bases between.

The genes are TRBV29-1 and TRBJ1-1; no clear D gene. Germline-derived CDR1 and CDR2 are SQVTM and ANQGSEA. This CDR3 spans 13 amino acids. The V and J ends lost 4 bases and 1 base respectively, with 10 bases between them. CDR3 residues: CSVGDLRNTEAFF. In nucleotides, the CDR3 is TGCAGCGTTGGGGATTTAAGGAACACTGAAGCTTTCTTT.

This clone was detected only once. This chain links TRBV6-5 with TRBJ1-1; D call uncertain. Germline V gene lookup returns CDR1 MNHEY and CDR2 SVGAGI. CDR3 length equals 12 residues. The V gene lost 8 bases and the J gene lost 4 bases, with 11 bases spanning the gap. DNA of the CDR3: TGTGCCAGCTCTTCGGTAGCCACTGAAGCTTTCTTT. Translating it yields CASSSVATEAFF.

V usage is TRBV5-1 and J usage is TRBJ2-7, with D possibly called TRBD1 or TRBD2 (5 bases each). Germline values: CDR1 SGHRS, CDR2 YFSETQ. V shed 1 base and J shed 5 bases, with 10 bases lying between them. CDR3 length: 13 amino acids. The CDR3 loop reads CASSLRGDDEQYF. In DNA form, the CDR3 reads TGCGCCAGCAGCTTGAGAGGGGACGACGAGCAGTACTTC.

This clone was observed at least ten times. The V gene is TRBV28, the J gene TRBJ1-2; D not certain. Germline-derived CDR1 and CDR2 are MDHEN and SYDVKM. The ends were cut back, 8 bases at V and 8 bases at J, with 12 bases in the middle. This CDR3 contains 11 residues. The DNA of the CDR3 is TGTGCCAGCCATTCGTCGTGGGGCTACACCTTC. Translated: CASHSSWGYTF.

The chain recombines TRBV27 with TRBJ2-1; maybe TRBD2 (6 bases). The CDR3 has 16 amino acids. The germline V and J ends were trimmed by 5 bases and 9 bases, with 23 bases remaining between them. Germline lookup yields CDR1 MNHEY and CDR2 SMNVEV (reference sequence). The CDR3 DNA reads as TGTGCCAGCAGTCCCACTGTCGGGGACTCCTCTTTTGAGCAGTTCTTC. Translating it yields CASSPTVGDSSFEQFF.

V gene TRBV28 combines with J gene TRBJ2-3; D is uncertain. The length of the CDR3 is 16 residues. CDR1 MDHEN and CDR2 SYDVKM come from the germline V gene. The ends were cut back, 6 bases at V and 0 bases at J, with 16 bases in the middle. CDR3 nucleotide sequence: TGTGCCAGCAGCCCCCAGAGACTCTCTAGCACAGATACGCAGTATTTT. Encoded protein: CASSPQRLSSTDTQYF.

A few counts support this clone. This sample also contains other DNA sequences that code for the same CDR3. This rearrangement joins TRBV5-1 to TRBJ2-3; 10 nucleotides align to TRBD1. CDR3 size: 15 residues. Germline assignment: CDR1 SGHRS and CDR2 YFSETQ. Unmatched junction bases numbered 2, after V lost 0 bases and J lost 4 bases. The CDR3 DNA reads TGCGCCAGCAGCTTGGGACAGGGGGCCGCAGATACGCAGTATTTT. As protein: CASSLGQGAADTQYF.

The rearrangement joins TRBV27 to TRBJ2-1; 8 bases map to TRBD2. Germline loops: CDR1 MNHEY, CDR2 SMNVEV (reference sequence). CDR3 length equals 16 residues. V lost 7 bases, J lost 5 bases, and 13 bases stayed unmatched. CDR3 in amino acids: CASTSGVAGRDNEQFF. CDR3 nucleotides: TGTGCCAGCACCTCGGGCGTAGCGGGAAGGGACAATGAGCAGTTCTTC.

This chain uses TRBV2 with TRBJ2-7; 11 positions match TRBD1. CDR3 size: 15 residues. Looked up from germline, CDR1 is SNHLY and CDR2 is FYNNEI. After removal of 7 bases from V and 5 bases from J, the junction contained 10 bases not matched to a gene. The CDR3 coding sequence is TGTGCCAGCACCACGGGACAGGGGGGAAGACACGAGCAGTACTTC. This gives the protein CASTTGQGGRHEQYF.

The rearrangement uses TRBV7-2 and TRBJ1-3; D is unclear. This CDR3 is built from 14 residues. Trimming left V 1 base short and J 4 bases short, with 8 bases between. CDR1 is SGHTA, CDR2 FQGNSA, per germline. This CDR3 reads CASSLDVLGNTIYF. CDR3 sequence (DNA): TGTGCCAGCAGCTTAGATGTCCTCGGAAACACCATATATTTT.

The CDR3 DNA follows: TGTGCCAGCAGTTATGACGGGACCTATGGCTACACCTTC. This translates into CASSYDGTYGYTF. The V and J genes are TRBV28 and TRBJ1-2; D is possibly TRBD1 (5 bases). Looked up from germline, CDR1 is MDHEN and CDR2 is SYDVKM. V was cut by 4 bases and J by 4 bases, with 10 bases left in between. The CDR3 is 13 residues long.

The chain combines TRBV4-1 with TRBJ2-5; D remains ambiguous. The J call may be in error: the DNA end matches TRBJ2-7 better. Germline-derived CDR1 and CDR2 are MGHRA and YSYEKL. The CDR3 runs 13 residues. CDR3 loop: CASSQSPPREQYF. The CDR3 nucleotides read TGCGCCAGCAGCCAAAGCCCCCCGCGCGAGCAGTACTTC.

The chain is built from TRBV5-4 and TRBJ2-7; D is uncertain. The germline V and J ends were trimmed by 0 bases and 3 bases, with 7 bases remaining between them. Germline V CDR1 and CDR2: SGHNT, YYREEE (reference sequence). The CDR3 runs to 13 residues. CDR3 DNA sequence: TGTGCCAGCAGCTTGGAAAACATCTACGAGCAGTACTTC. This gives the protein CASSLENIYEQYF.

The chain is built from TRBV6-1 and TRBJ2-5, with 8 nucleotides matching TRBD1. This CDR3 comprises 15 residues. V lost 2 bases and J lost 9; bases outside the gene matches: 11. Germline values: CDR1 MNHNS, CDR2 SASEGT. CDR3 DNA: TGTGCCAGCAGTGAAAATGTGGGACAGGACATGCCCCAGTACTTC. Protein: CASSENVGQDMPQYF.

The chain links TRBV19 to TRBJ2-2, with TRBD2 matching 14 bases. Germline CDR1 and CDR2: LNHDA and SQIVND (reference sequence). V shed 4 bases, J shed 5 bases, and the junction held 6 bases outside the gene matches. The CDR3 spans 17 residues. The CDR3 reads CASSTGLAGGSTGELFF. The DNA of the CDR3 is TGTGCCAGTAGTACCGGACTAGCGGGAGGTAGTACCGGGGAGCTGTTTTTT. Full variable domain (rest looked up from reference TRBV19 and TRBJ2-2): DGGITQSPKYLFRKEGQNVTLSCEQNLNHDAMYWYRQDPGQGLRLIYYSQIVNDFQKGDIAEGYSVSREKKESFPLTVTSAQKNPTAFYLCASSTGLAGGSTGELFFGEGSRLTVL.

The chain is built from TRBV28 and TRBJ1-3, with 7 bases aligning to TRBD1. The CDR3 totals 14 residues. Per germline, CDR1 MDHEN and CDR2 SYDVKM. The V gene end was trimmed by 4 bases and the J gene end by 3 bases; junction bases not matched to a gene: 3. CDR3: CASSSHRGGNTIYF. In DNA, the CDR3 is TGTGCCAGCAGTTCCCACAGGGGTGGAAACACCATATATTTT.

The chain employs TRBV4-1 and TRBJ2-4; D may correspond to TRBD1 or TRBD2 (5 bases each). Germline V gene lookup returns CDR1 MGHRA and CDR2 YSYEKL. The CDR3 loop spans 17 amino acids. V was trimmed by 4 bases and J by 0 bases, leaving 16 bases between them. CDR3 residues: CASSRLDGTLAKNIQYF. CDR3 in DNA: TGCGCCAGCAGCCGACTCGACGGGACCCTAGCCAAAAACATTCAGTACTTC.

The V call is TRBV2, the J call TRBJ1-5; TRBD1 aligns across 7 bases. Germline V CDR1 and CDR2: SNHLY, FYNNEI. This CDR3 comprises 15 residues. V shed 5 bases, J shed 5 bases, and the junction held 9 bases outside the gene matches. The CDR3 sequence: CASSIDRESHQPQHF. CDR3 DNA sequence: TGTGCCAGCAGTATCGACAGGGAGTCGCATCAGCCCCAGCATTTT.

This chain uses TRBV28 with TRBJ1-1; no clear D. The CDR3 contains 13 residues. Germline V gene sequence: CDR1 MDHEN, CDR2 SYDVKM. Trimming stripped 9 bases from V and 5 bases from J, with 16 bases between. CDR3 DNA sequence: TGTGCCAGTATGGCCAACCTGAGGACTGAAGCTTTCTTT. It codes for CASMANLRTEAFF. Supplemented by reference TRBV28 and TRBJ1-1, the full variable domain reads DVKVTQSSRYLVKRTGEKVFLECVQDMDHENMFWYRQDPGLGLRLIYFSYDVKMKEKGDIPEGYSVSREKKERFSLILESASTNQTSMYLCASMANLRTEAFFGQGTRLTVV.

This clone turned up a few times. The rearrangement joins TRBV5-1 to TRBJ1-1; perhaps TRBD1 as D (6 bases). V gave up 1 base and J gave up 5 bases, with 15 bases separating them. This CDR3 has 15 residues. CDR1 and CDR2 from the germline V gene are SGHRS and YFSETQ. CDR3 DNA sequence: TGCGCCAGCAGCTTGAGATTTCAGGGGCGGACTGAAGCTTTCTTT. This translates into CASSLRFQGRTEAFF.

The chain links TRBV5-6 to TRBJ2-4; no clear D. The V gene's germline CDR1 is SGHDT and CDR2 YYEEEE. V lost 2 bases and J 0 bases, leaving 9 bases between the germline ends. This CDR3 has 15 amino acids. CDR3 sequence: CASSLTDLAKNIQYF. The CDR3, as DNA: TGTGCCAGCAGCTTAACAGACCTAGCCAAAAACATTCAGTACTTC.

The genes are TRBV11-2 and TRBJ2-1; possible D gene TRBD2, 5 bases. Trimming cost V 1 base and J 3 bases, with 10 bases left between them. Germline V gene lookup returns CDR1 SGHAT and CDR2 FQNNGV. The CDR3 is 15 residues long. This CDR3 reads CASSLAAGSYNEQFF. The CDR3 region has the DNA TGTGCCAGCAGCTTAGCGGCGGGTAGCTACAATGAGCAGTTCTTC.

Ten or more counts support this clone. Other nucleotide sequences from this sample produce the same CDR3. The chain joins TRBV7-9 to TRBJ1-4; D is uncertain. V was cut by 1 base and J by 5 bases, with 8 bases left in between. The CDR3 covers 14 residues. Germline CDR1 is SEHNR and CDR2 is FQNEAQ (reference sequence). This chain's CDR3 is CASSLGTGNEKLFF. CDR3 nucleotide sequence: TGTGCCAGCAGCTTAGGGACGGGGAATGAAAAACTGTTTTTT.

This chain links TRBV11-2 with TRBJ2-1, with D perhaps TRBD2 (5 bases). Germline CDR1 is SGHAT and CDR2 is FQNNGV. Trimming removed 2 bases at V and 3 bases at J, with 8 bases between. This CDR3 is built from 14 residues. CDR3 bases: TGTGCCAGCAGCTTAATACGGGGCTACAATGAGCAGTTCTTC. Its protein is CASSLIRGYNEQFF.

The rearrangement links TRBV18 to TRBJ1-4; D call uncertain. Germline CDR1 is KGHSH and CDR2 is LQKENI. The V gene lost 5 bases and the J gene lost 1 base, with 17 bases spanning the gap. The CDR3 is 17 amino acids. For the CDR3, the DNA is TGTGCCAGCTCAGAGATAAGGAGCAGCGGAACTAATGAAAAACTGTTTTTT. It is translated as CASSEIRSSGTNEKLFF.

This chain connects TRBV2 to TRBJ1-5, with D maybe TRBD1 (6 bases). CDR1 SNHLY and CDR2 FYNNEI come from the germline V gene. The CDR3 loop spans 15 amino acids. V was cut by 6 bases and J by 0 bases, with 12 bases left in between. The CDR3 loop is CASRLRQASNQPQHF. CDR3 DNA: TGTGCCAGCAGATTAAGACAGGCTAGCAATCAGCCCCAGCATTTT.

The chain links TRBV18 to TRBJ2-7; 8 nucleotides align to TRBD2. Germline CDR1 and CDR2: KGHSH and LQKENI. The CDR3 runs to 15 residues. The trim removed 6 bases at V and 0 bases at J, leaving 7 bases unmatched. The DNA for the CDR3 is TGTGCCAGCTCGTTAGCGGGACTCAGCTCCTACGAGCAGTACTTC. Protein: CASSLAGLSSYEQYF.